Below are 9 T cell receptor beta chains sequenced from a single sample in a study of cytomegalovirus exposure and HLA in healthy donors. Primers: 60 Vbeta forward and 13 Jbeta reverse. Only in-frame clones appear in the TCRdb table, and some are missing; sequencing was by immunoSEQ multiplex PCR. The repertoire includes about 150,000 clones, over 75% of them detected once, and 1% sits in the top ten. Sequenced material: PBMCs. These receptors were taken from a woman aged 50 to 65 in good health and CMV-seropositive.

Turning to this clone: Different DNA sequences within this sample yield the same CDR3. The rearrangement links TRBV5-4 to TRBJ2-7, with TRBD1 matching over 9 bases. The CDR3 covers 13 residues. Germline values: CDR1 SGHNT, CDR2 YYREEE (reference sequence). With V trimmed by 2 bases and J by 4 bases, 1 base remained unmatched. CDR3 sequence reads: CASSLGTGYEQYF. Written as DNA, the CDR3 is TGTGCCAGCAGCTTAGGGACAGGGTACGAGCAGTACTTC.

The chain combines TRBV4-2 with TRBJ2-3; 11 nucleotides match TRBD2. CDR3 length: 16 residues. V was clipped by 0 bases and J by 13 bases; unmatched bases: 12. Germline V lookup: CDR1 LGHNA, CDR2 YNFKEQ. The CDR3 DNA is TGTGCCAGCAGCCAAGATTTAGCGGGGGGGAACGTCCCTAAGTATTTT. It specifies CASSQDLAGGNVPKYF.

This clone was observed a few times. The chain uses TRBV5-6 and TRBJ2-5; no firm D call. Germline V lookup: CDR1 SGHDT, CDR2 YYEEEE. The CDR3 is 15 amino acids. V lost 1 base and J lost 1, with 11 bases in between. In DNA form, the CDR3 reads TGTGCCAGCAGCTTGTCCCCAACATTCCAAGAGACCCAGTACTTC. It encodes CASSLSPTFQETQYF.

V usage is TRBV7-2 and J usage is TRBJ2-7, with D possibly matching TRBD1 (5 bases). The length of the CDR3 is 13 residues. Trimming stripped 2 bases from V and 3 bases from J, with 8 bases between. Germline V gene lookup returns CDR1 SGHTA and CDR2 FQGNSA. The DNA of the CDR3 is TGTGCCAGCAGCTTACAGGGAAACTACGAGCAGTACTTC. Protein: CASSLQGNYEQYF.

The gene calls are TRBV11-2 and TRBJ2-5; D is ambiguous. The germline V and J ends were trimmed by 1 base and 2 bases, with 5 bases remaining between them. This CDR3 spans 13 amino acids. Per germline, CDR1 SGHAT and CDR2 FQNNGV. CDR3 amino acids: CASSLGLQETQYF. The CDR3 DNA reads as TGTGCCAGCAGCTTAGGACTGCAAGAGACCCAGTACTTC. Using reference TRBV11-2 and TRBJ2-5 for the parts outside the CDR3, the full variable domain is EAGVAQSPRYKIIEKRQSVAFWCNPISGHATLYWYQQILGQGPKLLIQFQNNGVVDDSQLPKDRFSAERLKGVDSTLKIQPAKLEDSAVYLCASSLGLQETQYFGPGTRLLVL.

This rearrangement joins TRBV15 to TRBJ1-2; D unclear. The V and J ends lost 0 bases and 2 bases respectively, with 10 bases between them. The CDR3 spans 15 residues. The germline V gene has CDR1 LNHNV and CDR2 YYDKDF (reference sequence). The CDR3 sequence: CATSRDFRGNYGYTF. The CDR3 bases are TGTGCCACCAGCAGAGACTTCCGGGGAAACTATGGCTACACCTTC. The variable domain in full, completed from reference TRBV15 and TRBJ1-2, reads DAMVIQNPRYQVTQFGKPVTLSCSQTLNHNVMYWYQQKSSQAPKLLFHYYDKDFNNEADTPDNFQSRRPNTSFCFLDIRSPGLGDTAMYLCATSRDFRGNYGYTFGSGTRLTVV.

This chain uses TRBV9 with TRBJ2-7; TRBD2 matches 11 bases. The CDR3 extends over 15 amino acids. V lost 4 bases to trimming and J lost 3 bases; unmatched junction nucleotides: 6. Germline loops: CDR1 SGDLS, CDR2 YYNGEE. The CDR3 sequence is CASSPLGLADYEQYF. The CDR3 bases are TGTGCCAGCAGCCCCCTGGGACTAGCGGACTACGAGCAGTACTTC.

The V and J genes are TRBV18 and TRBJ2-2, with a weak D call TRBD2 (6 bases). The V gene lost 3 bases and the J gene lost 0 bases, with 11 bases spanning the gap. CDR1 KGHSH and CDR2 LQKENI come from the germline V gene. This CDR3 region has 16 residues. The CDR3 sequence: CASSPGRLANTGELFF. Here the CDR3 DNA reads TGTGCCAGCTCACCCGGGAGACTGGCGAACACCGGGGAGCTGTTTTTT.

The chain carries TRBV5-6 and TRBJ1-2; tentative D call: TRBD1 (6 bases). V lost 4 bases and J 0 bases, leaving 16 bases between the germline ends. Germline V gene data show CDR1 as SGHDT and CDR2 as YYEEEE. The CDR3 contains 16 residues. The CDR3 loop reads CASSPATGTPNYGYTF. The CDR3 coding sequence is TGTGCCAGCAGCCCCGCGACAGGCACTCCTAACTATGGCTACACCTTC.